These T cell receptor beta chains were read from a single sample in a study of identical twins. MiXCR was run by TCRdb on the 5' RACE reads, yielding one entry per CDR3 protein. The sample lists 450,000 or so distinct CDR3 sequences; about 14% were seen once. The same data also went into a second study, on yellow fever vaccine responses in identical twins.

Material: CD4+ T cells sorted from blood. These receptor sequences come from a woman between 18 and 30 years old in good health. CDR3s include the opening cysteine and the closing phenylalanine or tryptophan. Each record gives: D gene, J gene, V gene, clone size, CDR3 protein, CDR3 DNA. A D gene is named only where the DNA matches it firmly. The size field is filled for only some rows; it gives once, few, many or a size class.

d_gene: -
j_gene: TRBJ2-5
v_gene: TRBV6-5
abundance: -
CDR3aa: CASSYVGRQETQYF
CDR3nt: TGTGCCAGCAGTTACGTGGGGCGGCAAGAGACCCAGTACTTC

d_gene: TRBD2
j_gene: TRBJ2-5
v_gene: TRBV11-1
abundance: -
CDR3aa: CASSLAWKTSGHQETQYF
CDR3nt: TGTGCCAGCAGCTTAGCGTGGAAGACTAGCGGGCACCAAGAGACCCAGTACTTC

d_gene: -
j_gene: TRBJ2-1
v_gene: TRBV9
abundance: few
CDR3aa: CASTAGGGVSLTYNEQFF
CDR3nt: TGTGCCAGCACCGCCGGAGGGGGGGTAAGCCTTACCTACAATGAGCAGTTCTTC

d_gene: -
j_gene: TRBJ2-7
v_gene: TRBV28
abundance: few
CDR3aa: CASGVNEQYF
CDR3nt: TGTGCCAGCGGAGTGAACGAGCAGTACTTC

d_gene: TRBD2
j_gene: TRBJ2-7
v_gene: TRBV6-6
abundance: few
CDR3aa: CAARGRAWGEQYF
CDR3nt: TGTGCTGCACGGGGGAGGGCCTGGGGCGAGCAGTACTTC

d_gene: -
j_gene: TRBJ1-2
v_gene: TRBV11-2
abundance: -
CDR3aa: CASSLESPQSSNYGYTF
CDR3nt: TGTGCCAGCAGCTTAGAGTCGCCTCAATCTTCTAACTATGGCTACACCTTC

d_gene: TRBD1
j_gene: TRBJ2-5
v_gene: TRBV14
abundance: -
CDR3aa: CASSGTGGQETQYF
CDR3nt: TGTGCCAGCAGCGGGACAGGGGGGCAAGAGACCCAGTACTTC

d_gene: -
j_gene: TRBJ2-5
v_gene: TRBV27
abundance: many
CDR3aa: CASSPLGRGQETQYF
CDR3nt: TGTGCCAGCAGTCCCCTCGGCCGGGGGCAAGAGACCCAGTACTTC

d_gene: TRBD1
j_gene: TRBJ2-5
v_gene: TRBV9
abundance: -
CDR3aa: CASSGGRGPETQYF
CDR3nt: TGTGCCAGCAGCGGTGGTAGGGGGCCGGAGACCCAGTACTTC

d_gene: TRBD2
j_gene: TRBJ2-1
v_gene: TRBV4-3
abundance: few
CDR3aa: CASSQGISGLNEQFF
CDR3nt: TGCGCCAGCAGCCAAGGAATTAGCGGGCTCAATGAGCAGTTCTTC

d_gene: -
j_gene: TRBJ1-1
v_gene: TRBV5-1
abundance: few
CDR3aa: CASSTGHPNTEAFF
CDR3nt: TGCGCCAGCAGCACCGGACACCCTAACACTGAAGCTTTCTTT

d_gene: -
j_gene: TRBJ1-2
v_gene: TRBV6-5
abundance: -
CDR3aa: CASSYSRGGYGYTF
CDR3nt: TGTGCCAGCAGTTACTCGCGGGGGGGCTATGGCTACACCTTC

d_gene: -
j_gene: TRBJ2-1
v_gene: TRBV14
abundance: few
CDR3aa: CASSQSWRGDEQFF
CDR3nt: TGTGCCAGCAGCCAGAGTTGGAGGGGCGATGAGCAGTTCTTC

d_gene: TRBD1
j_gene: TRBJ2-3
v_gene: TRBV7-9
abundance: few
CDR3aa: CAIRGQDTDTQYF
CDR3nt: TGTGCCATCCGGGGACAGGACACAGATACGCAGTATTTT

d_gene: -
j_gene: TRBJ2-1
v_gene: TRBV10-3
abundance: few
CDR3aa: CAISVVARTSYNEQFF
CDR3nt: TGTGCCATCAGTGTTGTAGCCCGGACCTCCTACAATGAGCAGTTCTTC

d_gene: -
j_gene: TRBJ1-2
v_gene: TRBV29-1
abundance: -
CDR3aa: CSVSGANYGYTF
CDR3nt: TGCAGCGTTTCCGGGGCGAACTATGGCTACACCTTC

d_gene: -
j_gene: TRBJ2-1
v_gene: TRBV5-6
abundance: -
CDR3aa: CASSLIGTSEFF
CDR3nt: TGTGCCAGCAGCTTGATTGGGACTTCGGAGTTCTTC

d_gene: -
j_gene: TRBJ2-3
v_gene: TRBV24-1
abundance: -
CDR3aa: CATGSGSTDTQYF
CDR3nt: TGTGCCACCGGGAGCGGGAGCACAGATACGCAGTATTTT

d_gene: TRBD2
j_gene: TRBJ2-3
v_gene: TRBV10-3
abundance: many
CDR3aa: CAISESLRETDTQYF
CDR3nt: TGTGCCATCAGTGAGTCCCTGCGGGAGACAGATACGCAGTATTTT

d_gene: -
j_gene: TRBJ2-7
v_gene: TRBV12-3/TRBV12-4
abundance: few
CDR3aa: CATQRGEGTYEQYF
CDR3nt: TGTGCCACCCAGAGGGGGGAGGGGACCTACGAGCAGTACTTC

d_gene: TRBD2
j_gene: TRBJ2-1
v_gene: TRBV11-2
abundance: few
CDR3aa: CASSLSGRAALNEQFF
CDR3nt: TGTGCCAGCAGCTTGAGCGGGAGGGCGGCTCTGAATGAGCAGTTCTTC

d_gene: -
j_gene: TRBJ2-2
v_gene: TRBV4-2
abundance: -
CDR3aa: CASSPFRTGTHTGELFF
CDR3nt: TGTGCCAGCAGCCCCTTCCGGACCGGAACCCACACCGGGGAGCTGTTTTTT

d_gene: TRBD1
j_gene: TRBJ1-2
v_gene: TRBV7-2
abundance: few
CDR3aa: CASSLEPGGNYGYTF
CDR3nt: TGTGCCAGCAGCTTAGAGCCAGGGGGCAACTATGGCTACACCTTC

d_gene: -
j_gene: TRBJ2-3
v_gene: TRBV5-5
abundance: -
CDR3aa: CASSTGAGSTDTQYF
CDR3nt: TGTGCCAGCAGTACGGGGGCGGGAAGCACAGATACGCAGTATTTT

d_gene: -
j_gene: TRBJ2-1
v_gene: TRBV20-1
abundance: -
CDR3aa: CSARWGTTNEQFF
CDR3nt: TGCAGTGCTAGATGGGGGACAACCAATGAGCAGTTCTTC

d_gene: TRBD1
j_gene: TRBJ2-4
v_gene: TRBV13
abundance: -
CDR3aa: CASTFRGNIQYF
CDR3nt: TGTGCCAGCACTTTCAGGGGGAACATTCAGTACTTC

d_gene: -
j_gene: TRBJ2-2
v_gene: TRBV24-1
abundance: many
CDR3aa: CATSDEQVRITGELFF
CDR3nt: TGTGCCACCAGTGATGAACAGGTCCGAATCACCGGGGAGCTGTTTTTT

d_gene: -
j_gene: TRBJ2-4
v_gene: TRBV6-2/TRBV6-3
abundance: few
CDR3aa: CASSYGDTGARNIQYF
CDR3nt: TGTGCCAGCAGTTACGGTGATACAGGCGCTCGGAACATTCAGTACTTC

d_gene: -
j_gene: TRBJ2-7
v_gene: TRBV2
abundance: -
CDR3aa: CASSEVGGSGEQYF
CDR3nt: TGTGCCAGCAGTGAAGTGGGAGGTTCGGGCGAGCAGTACTTC

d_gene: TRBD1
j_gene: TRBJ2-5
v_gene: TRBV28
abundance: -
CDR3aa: CASSLGSTGGGQETQYF
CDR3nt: TGTGCCAGCAGTTTAGGCTCCACAGGGGGCGGCCAAGAGACCCAGTACTTC

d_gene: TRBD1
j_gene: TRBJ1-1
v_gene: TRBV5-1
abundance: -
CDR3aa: CASRRTGGSTEAFF
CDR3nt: TGCGCCAGCAGGAGGACAGGGGGCTCGACTGAAGCTTTCTTT

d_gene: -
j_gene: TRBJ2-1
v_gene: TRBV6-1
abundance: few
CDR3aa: CASTSNGLRSSYNEQFF
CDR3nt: TGTGCCAGCACCTCCAACGGGCTCCGTTCCTCCTACAATGAGCAGTTCTTC

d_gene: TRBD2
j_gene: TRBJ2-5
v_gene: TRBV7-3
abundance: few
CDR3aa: CASSSKPRLAGKETQYF
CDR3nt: TGTGCCAGCAGCTCGAAGCCGAGACTAGCGGGGAAGGAGACCCAGTACTTC

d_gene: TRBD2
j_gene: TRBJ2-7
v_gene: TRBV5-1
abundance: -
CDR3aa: CASSWTPAGGLTYEQYF
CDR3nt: TGCGCCAGCAGCTGGACACCAGCGGGAGGCCTCACCTACGAGCAGTACTTC

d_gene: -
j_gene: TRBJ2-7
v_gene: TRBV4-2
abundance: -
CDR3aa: CASSQDRGGPTYEQYF
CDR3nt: TGTGCCAGCAGCCAAGATCGCGGGGGCCCGACCTACGAGCAGTACTTC

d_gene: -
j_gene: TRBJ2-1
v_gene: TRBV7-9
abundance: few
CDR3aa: CASASGLHYNEQFF
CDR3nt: TGTGCCAGCGCCTCGGGACTCCATTACAATGAGCAGTTCTTC

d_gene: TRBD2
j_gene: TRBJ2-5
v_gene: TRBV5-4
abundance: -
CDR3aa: CASSLARTSGRATQETQYF
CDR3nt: TGTGCCAGCAGCTTGGCCAGGACTAGCGGGAGGGCCACCCAAGAGACCCAGTACTTC

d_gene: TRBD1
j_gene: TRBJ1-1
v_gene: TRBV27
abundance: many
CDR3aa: CASFSGTGKINTEAFF
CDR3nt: TGTGCCAGCTTTTCAGGGACAGGGAAGATAAACACTGAAGCTTTCTTT

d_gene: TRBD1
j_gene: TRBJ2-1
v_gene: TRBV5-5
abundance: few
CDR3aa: CASSWATGTAYNEQFF
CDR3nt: TGTGCCAGCAGCTGGGCAACCGGGACAGCATACAATGAGCAGTTCTTC

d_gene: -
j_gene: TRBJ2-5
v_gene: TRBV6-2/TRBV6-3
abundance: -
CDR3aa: CASSYWETQYF
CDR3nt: TGTGCCAGCAGTTATTGGGAGACCCAGTACTTC

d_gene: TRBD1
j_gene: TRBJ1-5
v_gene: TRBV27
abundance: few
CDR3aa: CASSSTGTGGQPQHF
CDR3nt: TGTGCCAGCAGTTCGACCGGGACAGGGGGTCAGCCCCAGCATTTT

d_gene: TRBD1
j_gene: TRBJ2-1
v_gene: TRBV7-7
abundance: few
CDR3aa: CASSFQSGTGGYNEQFF
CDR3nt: TGTGCTAGCAGCTTTCAGTCCGGGACAGGGGGGTACAATGAGCAGTTCTTC

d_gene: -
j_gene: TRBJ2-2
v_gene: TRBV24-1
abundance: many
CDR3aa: CATSDPSGGSGNTGELFF
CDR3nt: TGTGCCACCAGTGACCCATCCGGTGGTAGCGGGAACACCGGGGAGCTGTTTTTT

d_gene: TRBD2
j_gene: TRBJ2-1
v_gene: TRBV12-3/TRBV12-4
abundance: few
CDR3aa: CASSRKFGLAGGGPYNEQFF
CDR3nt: TGTGCCAGCAGTCGCAAATTTGGACTAGCGGGAGGGGGGCCCTACAATGAGCAGTTCTTC

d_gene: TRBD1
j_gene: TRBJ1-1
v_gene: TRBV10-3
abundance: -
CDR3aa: CAISGQGLTEAFF
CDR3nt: TGTGCCATCAGTGGACAGGGATTAACTGAAGCTTTCTTT

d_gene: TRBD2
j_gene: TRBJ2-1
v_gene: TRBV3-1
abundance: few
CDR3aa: CASSRYGGNEQFF
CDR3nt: TGTGCCAGCAGCCGATACGGGGGGAATGAGCAGTTCTTC

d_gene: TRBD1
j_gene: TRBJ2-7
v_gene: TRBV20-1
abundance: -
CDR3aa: CSALTGTAYEQYF
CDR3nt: TGCAGTGCTTTAACCGGGACAGCCTACGAGCAGTACTTC

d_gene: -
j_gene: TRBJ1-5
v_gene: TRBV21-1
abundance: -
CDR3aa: CASSMYSCNQPQHF
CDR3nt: -

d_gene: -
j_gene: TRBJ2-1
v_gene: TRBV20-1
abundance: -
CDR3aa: CSARVYNEQFF
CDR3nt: TGCAGTGCTAGGGTTTACAATGAGCAGTTCTTC

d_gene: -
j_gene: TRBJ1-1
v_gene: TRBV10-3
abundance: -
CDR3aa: CASRDPSAEAFF
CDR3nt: TGTGCCAGCCGGGACCCCTCGGCTGAAGCTTTCTTT

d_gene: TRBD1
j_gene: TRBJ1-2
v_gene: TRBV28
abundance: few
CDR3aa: CASGNRGFFF
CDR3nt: TGTGCCAGCGGGAACAGGGGATTCTTCTTC